A single sample is the source of the 13 T cell receptor beta chains below, sequenced in a study of CD8+ T cells in alopecia areata. Treatment noted: oral pan-JAK inhibitor, 5-10 mg twice daily. In each case, RNA was isolated and then reverse transcribed into cDNA as the sequencing template. Some clones are missing from TCRdb's copy, which holds only in-frame ones; the method was immunoSEQ multiplex PCR. The repertoire holds around 180,000 clones, less than 70% seen once, with 1.3% in the top ten. The sample here was CD4+ T cells sorted from blood, taken around week 49, from a patient treated with tofacitinib. The receptors shown here come from a human donor with alopecia areata.

This chain connects TRBV18 to TRBJ1-2, with D perhaps matching TRBD1 (5 bases). CDR3 length: 16 amino acids. Germline CDR1 is KGHSH and CDR2 is LQKENI. V was trimmed by 2 bases and J by 8 bases, leaving 21 bases between them. The chain's CDR3 is CASSPIRGTQPLGYTF. The CDR3 nucleotides read TGTGCCAGCTCACCAATTCGCGGGACGCAGCCGTTAGGCTACACCTTC.

This clone turned up a few times. The chain joins TRBV7-2 to TRBJ2-7, with D tentatively TRBD2 (5 bases). The germline V and J ends were trimmed by 6 bases and 0 bases, with 12 bases remaining between them. CDR1 is SGHTA and CDR2 is FQGNSA in the germline V gene. The CDR3 extends over 14 amino acids. CDR3 DNA sequence: TGTGCCAGCAGATGGACTTTGAGCTCCTACGAGCAGTACTTC. As protein: CASRWTLSSYEQYF. The whole variable domain, remainder taken from reference TRBV7-2 and TRBJ2-7, is GAGVSQSPSNKVTEKGKDVELRCDPISGHTALYWYRQSLGQGLEFLIYFQGNSAPDKSGLPSDRFSAERTGGSVSTLTIQRTQQEDSAVYLCASRWTLSSYEQYFGPGTRLTVT.

The sample holds one count of this clone. Other DNA sequences in the same sample also yield this CDR3. The V and J genes are TRBV30 and TRBJ1-2; no clear D. Per the germline V gene, CDR1 is GTSNPN and CDR2 is SVGIG (reference sequence). The CDR3 has 11 residues. Trimming left V 0 bases short and J 5 bases short, with 4 bases between. CDR3 DNA: TGTGCCTGGAGTGTTGGTTATGGCTACACCTTC. Amino acids: CAWSVGYGYTF. Variable domain in full (rest from reference TRBV30 and TRBJ1-2): SQTIHQWPATLVQPVGSPLSLECTVEGTSNPNLYWYRQAAGRGLQLLFYSVGIGQISSEVPQNLSASRPQDRQFILSSKKLLLSDSGFYLCAWSVGYGYTFGSGTRLTVV.

The genes are TRBV19 and TRBJ2-6; 7 positions agree with TRBD2. The V and J ends lost 2 bases and 3 bases, in that order; junction bases with no gene match: 7. The CDR3 length is 17 residues. Germline V gene sequence: CDR1 LNHDA, CDR2 SQIVND (reference sequence). The CDR3 sequence is CASSISKGLIGANVLTF. In nucleotides, the CDR3 is TGTGCCAGTAGTATAAGTAAGGGACTAATTGGGGCCAACGTCCTGACTTTC.

Of note for this clone: Additional DNA sequences in this sample encode the identical CDR3. This chain uses TRBV5-1 with TRBJ1-2; 11 bases align to TRBD1. CDR1 and CDR2 (germline): SGHRS, YFSETQ. The CDR3 runs 14 residues. The V gene end was trimmed by 2 bases and the J gene end by 7 bases; junction bases not matched to a gene: 4. For the CDR3, the DNA is TGCGCCAGCAGCTTATCAGGGACAGGGGGTGGCTACACCTTC. It translates to CASSLSGTGGGYTF.

The chain uses TRBV29-1 and TRBJ2-7, with D uncertain. The germline V gene has CDR1 SQVTM and CDR2 ANQGSEA. This CDR3 comprises 11 residues. The V and J ends lost 3 bases and 4 bases respectively, with 7 bases between them. The CDR3 loop reads CSVDLGYEQYF. The CDR3 DNA sequence: TGCAGCGTTGATTTGGGTTACGAGCAGTACTTC.

This chain links TRBV4-3 with TRBJ1-5; the D gene is possibly TRBD1 (5 bases). CDR1 LGHNA and CDR2 YSLEER come from the germline V gene. Trimming removed 0 bases at V and 11 bases at J, with 11 bases between. The CDR3 has 13 amino acids. The DNA of the CDR3 is TGCGCCAGCAGCCAAGATTATAAGGGGACCCAGCATTTT. Translation: CASSQDYKGTQHF.

V and J are TRBV30 and TRBJ1-1; no definite D call. V was cut by 0 bases and J by 4 bases, with 12 bases left in between. This CDR3 spans 14 amino acids. CDR1 and CDR2 from the germline V gene are GTSNPN and SVGIG (reference sequence). This chain's CDR3 is CAWSVGVSATEAFF. DNA of the CDR3: TGTGCCTGGAGTGTTGGGGTTTCAGCCACTGAAGCTTTCTTT.

The CDR3 region is CASSANANQETQYF. The CDR3 DNA follows: TGCGCCAGCAGTGCAAATGCCAACCAAGAGACCCAGTACTTC. The genes are TRBV10-1 and TRBJ2-5; D is unresolved. V shed 4 bases and J shed 0 bases, with 9 bases lying between them. Germline V CDR1 and CDR2: WNHNN, SYGVQD (reference sequence). CDR3 size: 14 residues.

This chain connects TRBV30 to TRBJ1-5; 9 positions agree with TRBD1. The CDR3 extends over 16 amino acids. Germline V CDR1 and CDR2: GTSNPN, SVGIG (reference sequence). V dropped 1 base and J dropped 4; count of bases not matched to a gene: 8. The CDR3 DNA reads as TGTGCCTGGAGTGCAAGGACAGGGGTAGGAAATCAGCCCCAGCATTTT. Amino acids: CAWSARTGVGNQPQHF.

V gene TRBV18 combines with J gene TRBJ2-3; weak D call: TRBD2 (5 bases). Germline assignment: CDR1 KGHSH and CDR2 LQKENI. Trimming cost V 3 bases and J 1 base, with 17 bases left between them. This CDR3 has 17 residues. The DNA of the CDR3 is TGTGCCAGCTCACCCGGGCGGTTGAGCGGCGGCACAGATACGCAGTATTTT. Amino acid sequence: CASSPGRLSGGTDTQYF.

The DNA for the CDR3 is TGTGCCAGCAGCTCTCCTCCCGGGACTACCGTTACCTACGAGCAGTACTTC. It encodes CASSSPPGTTVTYEQYF. The chain couples TRBV7-9 to TRBJ2-7; 7 nucleotides align to TRBD2. The junction had 14 bases not matched to a gene; V was cut back by 4 bases and J by 2 bases. The CDR3 has 17 residues. Germline V gives CDR1 SEHNR, CDR2 FQNEAQ (reference sequence).

Comment on this clone: Other DNA sequences in the sample encode the same CDR3. V and J are TRBV25-1 and TRBJ2-3; 10 nucleotides align to TRBD2. After removal of 4 bases from V and 2 bases from J, the junction contained 3 bases not matched to a gene. In germline, CDR1 is MGHDK, CDR2 SYGVNS. This CDR3 is 15 amino acids long. The CDR3: CASSASGGATDTQYF. As DNA, the CDR3 is TGTGCCAGCAGTGCGAGCGGGGGGGCCACAGATACGCAGTATTTT.